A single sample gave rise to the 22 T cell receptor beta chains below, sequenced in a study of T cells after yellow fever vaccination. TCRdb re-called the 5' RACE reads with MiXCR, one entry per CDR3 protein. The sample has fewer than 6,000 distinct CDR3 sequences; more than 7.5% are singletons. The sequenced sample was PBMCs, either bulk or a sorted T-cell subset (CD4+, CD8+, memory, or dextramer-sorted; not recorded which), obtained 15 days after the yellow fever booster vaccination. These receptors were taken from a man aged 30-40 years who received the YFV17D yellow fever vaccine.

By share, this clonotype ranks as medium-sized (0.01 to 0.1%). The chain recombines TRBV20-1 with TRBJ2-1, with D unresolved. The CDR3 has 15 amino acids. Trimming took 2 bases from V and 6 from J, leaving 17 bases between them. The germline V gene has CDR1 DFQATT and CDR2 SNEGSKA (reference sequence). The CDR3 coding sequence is TGCAGTGCTAGAACCGAGGCAGGACCCCCCAATGAGCAGTTCTTC. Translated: CSARTEAGPPNEQFF.

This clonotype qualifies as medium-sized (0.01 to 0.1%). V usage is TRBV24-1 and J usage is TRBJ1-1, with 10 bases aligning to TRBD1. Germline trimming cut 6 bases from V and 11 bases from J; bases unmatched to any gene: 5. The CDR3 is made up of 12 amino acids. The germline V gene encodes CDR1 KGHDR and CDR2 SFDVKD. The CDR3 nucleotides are TGTGCCACCAGTCCCGGGACAGGGGCCGCTTTCTTT. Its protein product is CATSPGTGAAFF.

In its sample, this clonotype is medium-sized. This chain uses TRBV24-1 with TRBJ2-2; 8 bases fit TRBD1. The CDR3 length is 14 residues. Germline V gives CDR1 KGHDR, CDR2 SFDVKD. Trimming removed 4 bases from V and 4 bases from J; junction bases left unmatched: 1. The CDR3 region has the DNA TGTGCCACCAGTGAGACAGGGGCCACCGGGGAGCTGTTTTTT. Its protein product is CATSETGATGELFF.

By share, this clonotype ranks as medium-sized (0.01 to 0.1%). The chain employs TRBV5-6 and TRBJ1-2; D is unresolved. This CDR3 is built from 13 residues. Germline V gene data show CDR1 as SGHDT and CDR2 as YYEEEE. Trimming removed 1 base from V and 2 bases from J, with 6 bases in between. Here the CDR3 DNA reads TGTGCCAGCAGCTTGCGAGAGAACTATGGCTACACCTTC. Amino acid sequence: CASSLRENYGYTF.

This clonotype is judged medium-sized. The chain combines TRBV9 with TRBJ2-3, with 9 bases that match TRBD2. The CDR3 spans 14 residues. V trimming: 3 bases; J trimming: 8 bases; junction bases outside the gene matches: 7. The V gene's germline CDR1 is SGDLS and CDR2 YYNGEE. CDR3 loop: CASSDSGSVGTQYF. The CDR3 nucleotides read TGTGCCAGCAGCGATAGCGGGAGTGTCGGTACGCAGTATTTT.

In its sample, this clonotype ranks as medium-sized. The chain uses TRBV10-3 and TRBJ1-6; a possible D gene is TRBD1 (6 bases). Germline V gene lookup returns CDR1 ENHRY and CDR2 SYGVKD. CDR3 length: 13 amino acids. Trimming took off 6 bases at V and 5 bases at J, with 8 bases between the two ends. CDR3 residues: CAIRRQDNSPLHF. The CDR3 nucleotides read TGTGCCATCAGGAGACAGGATAATTCACCCCTCCACTTT.

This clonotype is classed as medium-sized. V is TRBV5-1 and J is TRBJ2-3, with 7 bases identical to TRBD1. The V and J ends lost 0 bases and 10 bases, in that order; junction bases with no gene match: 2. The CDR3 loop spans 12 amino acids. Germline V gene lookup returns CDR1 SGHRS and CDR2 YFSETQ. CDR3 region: CASSLEQGSQYF. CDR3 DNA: TGCGCCAGCAGCTTGGAACAGGGGTCGCAGTATTTT.

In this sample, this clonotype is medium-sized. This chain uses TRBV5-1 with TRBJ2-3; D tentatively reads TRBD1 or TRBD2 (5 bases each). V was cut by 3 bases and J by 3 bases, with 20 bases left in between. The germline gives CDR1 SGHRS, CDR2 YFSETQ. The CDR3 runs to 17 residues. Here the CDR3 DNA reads TGCGCCAGCAGCTCATCCACCGGGACCAGCCCGACAGATACGCAGTATTTT. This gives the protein CASSSSTGTSPTDTQYF.

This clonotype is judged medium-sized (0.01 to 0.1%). CDR3 DNA: TGCAGTGCTAGAGAACGGCAGGGGAATTCACCCCTCCACTTT. This sequence encodes CSARERQGNSPLHF. The gene calls are TRBV20-1 and TRBJ1-6; possible D gene TRBD1, 6 bases. V was cut by 0 bases and J by 7 bases, with 10 bases left in between. The length of the CDR3 is 14 residues. Germline loops: CDR1 DFQATT, CDR2 SNEGSKA (reference sequence).

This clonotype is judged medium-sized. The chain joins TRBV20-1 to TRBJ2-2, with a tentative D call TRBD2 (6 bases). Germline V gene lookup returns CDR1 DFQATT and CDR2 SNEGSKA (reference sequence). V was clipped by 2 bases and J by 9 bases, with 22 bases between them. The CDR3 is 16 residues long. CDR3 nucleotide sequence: TGCAGTGCTAGACTAGCGATCGGAAGGGGTCGGTGGGAGCTGTTTTTT. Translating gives CSARLAIGRGRWELFF.

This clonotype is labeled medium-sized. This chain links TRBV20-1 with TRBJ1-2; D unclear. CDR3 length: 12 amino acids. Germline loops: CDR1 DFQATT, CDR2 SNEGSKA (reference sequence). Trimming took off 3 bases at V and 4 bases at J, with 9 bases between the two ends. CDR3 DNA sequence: TGCAGTGCTAGCGAGCTCTCCTATGGCTACACCTTC. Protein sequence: CSASELSYGYTF.

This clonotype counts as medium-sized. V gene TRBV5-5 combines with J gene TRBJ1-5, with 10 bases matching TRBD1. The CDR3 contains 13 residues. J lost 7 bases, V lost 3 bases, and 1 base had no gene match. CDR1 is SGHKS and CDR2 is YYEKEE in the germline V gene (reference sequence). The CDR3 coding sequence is TGTGCCAGCAGCTGGGACAGGGGACAGCCCCAGCATTTT. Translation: CASSWDRGQPQHF.

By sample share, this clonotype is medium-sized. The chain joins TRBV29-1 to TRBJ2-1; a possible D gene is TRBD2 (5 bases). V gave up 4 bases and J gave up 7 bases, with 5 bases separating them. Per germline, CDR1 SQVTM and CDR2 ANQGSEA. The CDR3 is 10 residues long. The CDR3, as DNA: TGCAGCGTTGGCGGGAATGAGCAGTTCTTC. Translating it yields CSVGGNEQFF.

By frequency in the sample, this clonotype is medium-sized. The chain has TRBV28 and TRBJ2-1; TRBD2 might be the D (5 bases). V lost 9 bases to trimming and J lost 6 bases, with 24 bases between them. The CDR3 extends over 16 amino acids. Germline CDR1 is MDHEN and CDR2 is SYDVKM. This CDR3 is CASQKHRGSRGNEQFF. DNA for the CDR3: TGTGCCAGTCAGAAGCACCGAGGGAGTAGAGGCAATGAGCAGTTCTTC.

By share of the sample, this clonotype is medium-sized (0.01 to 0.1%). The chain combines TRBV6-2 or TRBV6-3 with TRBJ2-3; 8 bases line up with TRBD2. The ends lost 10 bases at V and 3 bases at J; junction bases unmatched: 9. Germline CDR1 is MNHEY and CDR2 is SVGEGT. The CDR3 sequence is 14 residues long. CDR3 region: CATRRGLDTDTQYF. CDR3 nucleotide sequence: TGTGCCACTCGGAGGGGACTAGATACAGATACGCAGTATTTT.

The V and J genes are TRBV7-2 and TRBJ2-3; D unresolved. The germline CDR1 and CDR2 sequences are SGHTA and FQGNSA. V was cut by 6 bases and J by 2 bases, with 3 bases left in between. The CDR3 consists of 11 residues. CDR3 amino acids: CASRVTDTQYF. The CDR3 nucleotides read TGTGCCAGCAGGGTCACAGATACGCAGTATTTT. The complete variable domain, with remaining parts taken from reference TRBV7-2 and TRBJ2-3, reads GAGVSQSPSNKVTEKGKDVELRCDPISGHTALYWYRQSLGQGLEFLIYFQGNSAPDKSGLPSDRFSAERTGGSVSTLTIQRTQQEDSAVYLCASRVTDTQYFGPGTRLTVL.

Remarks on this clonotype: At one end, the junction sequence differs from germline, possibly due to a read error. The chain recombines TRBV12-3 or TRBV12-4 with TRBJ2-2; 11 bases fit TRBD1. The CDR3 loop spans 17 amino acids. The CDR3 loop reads CTSSLGQGAKNTGELFF. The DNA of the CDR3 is TGTACCAGCAGTTTAGGACAGGGGGCCAAGAACACCGGGGAGCTGTTTTTT.

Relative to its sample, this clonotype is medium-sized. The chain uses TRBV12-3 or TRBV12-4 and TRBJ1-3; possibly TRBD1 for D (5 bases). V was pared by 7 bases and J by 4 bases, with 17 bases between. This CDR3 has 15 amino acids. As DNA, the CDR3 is TGTGCCAGCACCCCCTCGGACACTCTCGGAAACACCATATATTTT. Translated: CASTPSDTLGNTIYF.

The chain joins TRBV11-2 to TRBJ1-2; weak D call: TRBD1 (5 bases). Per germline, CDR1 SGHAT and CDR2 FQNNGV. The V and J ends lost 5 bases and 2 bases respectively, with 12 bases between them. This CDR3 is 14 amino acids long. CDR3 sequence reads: CASSPQTANYGYTF. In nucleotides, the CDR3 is TGTGCCAGCAGCCCCCAGACAGCGAACTATGGCTACACCTTC.

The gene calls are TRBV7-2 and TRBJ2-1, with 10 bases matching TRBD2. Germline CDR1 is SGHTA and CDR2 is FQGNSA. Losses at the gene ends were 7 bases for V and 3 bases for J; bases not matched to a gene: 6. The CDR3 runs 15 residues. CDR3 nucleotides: TGTGCCAGCACCTCCGGGACTAGCGACTACAATGAGCAGTTCTTC. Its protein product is CASTSGTSDYNEQFF. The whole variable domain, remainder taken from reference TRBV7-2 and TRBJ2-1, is GAGVSQSPSNKVTEKGKDVELRCDPISGHTALYWYRQSLGQGLEFLIYFQGNSAPDKSGLPSDRFSAERTGGSVSTLTIQRTQQEDSAVYLCASTSGTSDYNEQFFGPGTRLTVL.

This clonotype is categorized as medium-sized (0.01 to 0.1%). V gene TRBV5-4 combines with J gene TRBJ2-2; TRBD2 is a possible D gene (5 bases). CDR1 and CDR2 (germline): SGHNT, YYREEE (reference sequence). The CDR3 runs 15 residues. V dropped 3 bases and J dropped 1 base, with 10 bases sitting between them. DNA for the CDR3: TGTGCCAGCAGCTATCGGGGTCGGAACACCGGGGAGCTGTTTTTT. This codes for CASSYRGRNTGELFF.

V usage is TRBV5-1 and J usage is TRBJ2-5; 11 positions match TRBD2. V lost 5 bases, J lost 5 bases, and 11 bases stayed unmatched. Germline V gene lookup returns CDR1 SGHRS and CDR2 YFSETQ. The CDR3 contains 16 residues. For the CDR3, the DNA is TGCGCCAGCAGAACCGGGACTAGCGGCGTACATGAGACCCAGTACTTC. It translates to CASRTGTSGVHETQYF.